This T cell receptor (beta chain) emerged from a study of vaccination and CD4 T cells after COVID-19. As for the study in general: Recovered patients in the cohort numbered six men and four women, two of them Hispanic. Two-dose vaccination with either BNT162b2 or mRNA-1273 was given to participants. In culture, cells were exposed to overlapping spike peptides from SARS-CoV-2, HCoV-NL63, HCoV-OC43 and HCoV-229E.

Scientists ran DNA taken from cultured CD4+ T cells through the Oncomine TCR Beta short-read assay for sequencing. TCRdb itself ran the PCR reads through MiXCR, one entry per CDR3 protein. The table records 25,000 or so distinct CDR3 sequences, around 69% of them present only once. Treatment described: roughly 10-day PBMC culture with coronavirus spike peptide pools or control peptides (ViraFEST assay). This clonotype was seen a few times. Its cognate antigen is unknown. The V gene lost 6 bases and the J gene lost 4 bases, with 12 bases spanning the gap. The CDR3 consists of 13 residues. Germline CDR1 reads MNHNS; CDR2 reads SASEGT.

V usage is TRBV6-1 and J usage is TRBJ1-2; D may be TRBD1 (6 bases). The sequences come from CD4+ T cells from blood, cultured in vitro, collected after SARS-CoV-2 vaccination. This TCR derives from a human donor who received a COVID-19 vaccine. This CDR3 reads CASSPGGPYGYTF. The DNA for the CDR3 is TGTGCCAGCAGCCCTGGGGGCCCCTATGGCTACACCTTC.